Listed below are T cell receptor beta chains from one sample, sequenced in a study of blood T cell repertoires in COVID-19. Clones were sequenced by immunoSEQ multiplex PCR, and TCRdb holds only the in-frame ones, with some missing. In the table there are roughly 260,000 clones, about 87% of which are singletons. The specimen was PBMCs or T cells enriched from blood (not recorded which). The receptor set was obtained from a woman in her 30s with acute COVID-19. Both conserved end residues are part of each CDR3. D genes are given only for firm matches. Rows give clone size only sometimes, using once, few, many, or a class for an expanded clone.

j_call: TRBJ2-7
d_call: TRBD2
clone_size: .
v_call: TRBV3-1/TRBV3-2
cdr3_aa: CASSQRASGSGEQYF
cdr3_nt: TGTGCCAGCAGCCAAAGGGCTAGCGGGTCGGGCGAGCAGTACTTC

j_call: TRBJ2-1
d_call: .
clone_size: .
v_call: TRBV4-1
cdr3_aa: CASSHDPGGGGRNEQFF
cdr3_nt: TGCGCCAGCAGCCACGACCCAGGTGGGGGCGGAAGAAATGAGCAGTTCTTC

j_call: TRBJ1-6
d_call: .
clone_size: few
v_call: TRBV5-1
cdr3_aa: CASSLARGGSPLHF
cdr3_nt: TGCGCCAGCAGCTTGGCCCGCGGCGGATCACCCCTCCACTTT

j_call: TRBJ2-1
d_call: .
clone_size: .
v_call: TRBV14
cdr3_aa: CASSPGNHNEQFF
cdr3_nt: TGTGCCAGCAGCCCCGGGAATCACAATGAGCAGTTCTTC

j_call: TRBJ1-6
d_call: .
clone_size: .
v_call: TRBV19
cdr3_aa: CASSIRGQSLHF
cdr3_nt: TGTGCCAGTAGTATCCGCGGACAATCCCTCCACTTT

j_call: TRBJ2-7
d_call: .
clone_size: .
v_call: TRBV4-3
cdr3_aa: CASSQDMANGYEQYF
cdr3_nt: TGCGCCAGCAGCCAAGATATGGCCAACGGGTACGAGCAGTACTTC

j_call: TRBJ2-3
d_call: TRBD2
clone_size: .
v_call: TRBV3-1/TRBV3-2
cdr3_aa: CASSYDIAGGRTDTQYF
cdr3_nt: TGTGCCAGCAGCTACGACATAGCGGGGGGGAGGACAGATACGCAGTATTTT

j_call: TRBJ1-1
d_call: .
clone_size: .
v_call: TRBV6-5
cdr3_aa: CASSYSKAGYTEAFF
cdr3_nt: TGTGCCAGCAGTTACTCGAAAGCGGGGTACACTGAAGCTTTCTTT

j_call: TRBJ1-1
d_call: TRBD1
clone_size: .
v_call: TRBV5-5
cdr3_aa: CASSVWDRTAFF
cdr3_nt: TGTGCCAGCAGCGTATGGGACAGGACGGCTTTCTTT

j_call: TRBJ2-3
d_call: TRBD2
clone_size: .
v_call: TRBV7-9
cdr3_aa: CASSLGTSGTDTQYF
cdr3_nt: TGTGCCAGCAGCTTAGGGACTAGCGGCACAGATACGCAGTATTTT

j_call: TRBJ2-1
d_call: .
clone_size: .
v_call: TRBV11-3
cdr3_aa: CASSPARASYNEQFF
cdr3_nt: TGTGCCAGCAGCCCCGCCAGGGCCTCCTACAATGAGCAGTTCTTC

j_call: TRBJ2-7
d_call: TRBD1
clone_size: .
v_call: TRBV5-1
cdr3_aa: CASSPGQLDYEQYF
cdr3_nt: TGCGCCAGCAGCCCGGGACAGCTAGACTACGAGCAGTACTTC

j_call: TRBJ1-2
d_call: TRBD1
clone_size: .
v_call: TRBV4-3
cdr3_aa: CASSPRLLRQGVRYGYTF
cdr3_nt: TGCGCCAGCAGCCCCCGTTTGCTCAGACAGGGGGTTAGGTATGGCTACACCTTC

j_call: TRBJ1-4
d_call: TRBD1
clone_size: once
v_call: TRBV12-5
cdr3_aa: CASSSRDRPSATNEKLFF
cdr3_nt: TGTGCTAGTTCATCCCGGGACAGGCCTTCCGCAACTAATGAAAAACTGTTTTTT

j_call: TRBJ1-3
d_call: .
clone_size: .
v_call: TRBV5-1
cdr3_aa: CASSLAGSGNTIYF
cdr3_nt: TGCGCCAGCAGCTTGGCAGGCTCTGGAAACACCATATATTTT

j_call: TRBJ2-2
d_call: TRBD2
clone_size: .
v_call: TRBV7-8
cdr3_aa: CASSFGTSELNTGELFF
cdr3_nt: TGTGCCAGCAGCTTCGGGACTAGCGAATTAAACACCGGGGAGCTGTTTTTT

j_call: TRBJ1-1
d_call: .
clone_size: .
v_call: TRBV5-5
cdr3_aa: CASSLVQGGAFF
cdr3_nt: TGTGCCAGCAGCTTGGTTCAGGGTGGAGCTTTCTTT

j_call: TRBJ1-2
d_call: .
clone_size: few
v_call: TRBV12-3/TRBV12-4
cdr3_aa: CASSTGRYGYTF
cdr3_nt: TGTGCCAGCAGTACGGGAAGGTATGGCTACACCTTC

j_call: TRBJ2-7
d_call: TRBD1
clone_size: .
v_call: TRBV12-5
cdr3_aa: CASGYWDRKALVYEQYF
cdr3_nt: TGTGCTAGTGGTTACTGGGACAGGAAGGCTCTCGTGTACGAGCAGTACTTC

j_call: TRBJ1-2
d_call: .
clone_size: .
v_call: TRBV4-3
cdr3_aa: CASSQVRGVGYGYTF
cdr3_nt: TGCGCCAGCAGCCAAGTAAGGGGCGTCGGCTATGGCTACACCTTC

j_call: TRBJ1-5
d_call: TRBD1
clone_size: .
v_call: TRBV18
cdr3_aa: CASSPSTGQGFDQPQHF
cdr3_nt: TGTGCCAGCTCACCATCGACAGGACAGGGTTTCGATCAGCCCCAGCATTTT

j_call: TRBJ1-2
d_call: .
clone_size: .
v_call: TRBV28
cdr3_aa: CASRREINYGYTF
cdr3_nt: TGTGCCAGCAGAAGGGAGATTAACTATGGCTACACCTTC

j_call: TRBJ1-2
d_call: .
clone_size: .
v_call: TRBV7-8
cdr3_aa: CASSLIRTTHGYTF
cdr3_nt: TGTGCCAGCAGCTTAATTCGGACTACACATGGCTACACCTTC

j_call: TRBJ1-4
d_call: .
clone_size: few
v_call: TRBV6-5
cdr3_aa: CASSNRVTNEKLFF
cdr3_nt: TGTGCCAGCAGCAACAGGGTTACTAATGAAAAACTGTTTTTT